This is a list of T cell receptor beta chains from one sample in a study of blood T cell repertoires in COVID-19. Sequenced by immunoSEQ multiplex PCR; TCRdb stores in-frame clones only, minus some. The repertoire holds 330,000 or so clones, roughly 86% seen once, with roughly a tenth in the top ten. Sample: peripheral blood. These receptors were taken from a man between 25 and 39 years old with COVID-19, enrolled during active disease. CDR3s include the opening cysteine and the closing phenylalanine or tryptophan. D genes are given only for firm matches. Rows give clone size only sometimes, using once, few, many, or a class for an expanded clone.

D gene: TRBD1; clone size: -; J gene: TRBJ1-2; V gene: TRBV19; CDR3 protein: CASSIVHPGQGYYGYTF; CDR3 DNA: TGTGCCAGTAGTATAGTTCATCCGGGACAGGGGTACTATGGCTACACCTTC
D gene: -; clone size: -; J gene: TRBJ2-7; V gene: TRBV4-1; CDR3 protein: CASSQATTASYEQYF; CDR3 DNA: TGCGCCAGCAGCCAAGCTACGACAGCCTCCTACGAGCAGTACTTC
D gene: -; clone size: -; J gene: TRBJ1-2; V gene: TRBV15; CDR3 protein: CATSRAGFGGYTF; CDR3 DNA: TGTGCCACCAGCAGAGCGGGATTTGGCGGCTACACCTTC
D gene: -; clone size: -; J gene: TRBJ1-5; V gene: TRBV2; CDR3 protein: CASRLQGVNQPQHF; CDR3 DNA: TGTGCCAGCAGGTTGCAGGGCGTAAATCAGCCCCAGCATTTT
D gene: TRBD2; clone size: -; J gene: TRBJ2-7; V gene: TRBV3-1/TRBV3-2; CDR3 protein: CASSRNLAGGPVYEQYF; CDR3 DNA: TGTGCCAGCAGCCGAAACCTGGCGGGAGGGCCGGTCTACGAGCAGTACTTC
D gene: TRBD2; clone size: -; J gene: TRBJ2-1; V gene: TRBV28; CDR3 protein: CASSLRLRTSGTPPIENEQFF; CDR3 DNA: TGTGCCAGCAGTTTAAGACTCCGGACTAGCGGGACCCCTCCAATTGAGAATGAGCAGTTCTTC
D gene: -; clone size: many; J gene: TRBJ2-3; V gene: TRBV18; CDR3 protein: CASSPRSETHDTDTQYF; CDR3 DNA: TGTGCCAGCTCACCCCGGTCGGAGACTCACGACACAGATACGCAGTATTTT
D gene: -; clone size: -; J gene: TRBJ2-5; V gene: TRBV2; CDR3 protein: CASSLGLGLYF; CDR3 DNA: TGTGCCAGCAGTCTAGGACTCGGTCTGTACTTC
D gene: TRBD2; clone size: -; J gene: TRBJ2-1; V gene: TRBV6-2/TRBV6-3; CDR3 protein: CASSRSGTSPYNEQFF; CDR3 DNA: TGTGCCAGCAGTCGAAGCGGGACTTCGCCCTACAATGAGCAGTTCTTC
D gene: -; clone size: -; J gene: TRBJ1-1; V gene: TRBV29-1; CDR3 protein: CSVARVNTEAFF; CDR3 DNA: TGCAGCGTTGCCCGGGTGAACACTGAAGCTTTCTTT
D gene: -; clone size: -; J gene: TRBJ2-7; V gene: TRBV6-2/TRBV6-3; CDR3 protein: CASSTGDRYMGEQYF; CDR3 DNA: TGTGCCAGCAGTACGGGTGACAGGTACATGGGAGAGCAGTACTTC
D gene: -; clone size: -; J gene: TRBJ2-7; V gene: TRBV6-5; CDR3 protein: CASSYPSQGGYEQYF; CDR3 DNA: TGTGCCAGCAGTTACCCTTCACAGGGTGGGTACGAGCAGTACTTC
D gene: -; clone size: -; J gene: TRBJ1-2; V gene: TRBV7-8; CDR3 protein: CASSLNSGDYGYTF; CDR3 DNA: TGTGCCAGCAGCTTAAATTCGGGGGACTATGGCTACACCTTC
D gene: -; clone size: -; J gene: TRBJ1-1; V gene: TRBV3-1/TRBV3-2; CDR3 protein: CASSVRGGGNTEAFF; CDR3 DNA: TGTGCCAGCAGCGTAAGGGGGGGAGGGAACACTGAAGCTTTCTTT
D gene: TRBD1; clone size: -; J gene: TRBJ1-1; V gene: TRBV7-2; CDR3 protein: CASSLQWGQMNTEAFF; CDR3 DNA: TGTGCCAGCAGCTTACAGTGGGGACAGATGAACACTGAAGCTTTCTTT
D gene: TRBD1; clone size: -; J gene: TRBJ1-6; V gene: TRBV28; CDR3 protein: CASTGQARGSPLHF; CDR3 DNA: TGTGCCAGCACCGGACAGGCCAGGGGATCACCCCTCCACTTT
D gene: TRBD1; clone size: -; J gene: TRBJ1-2; V gene: TRBV19; CDR3 protein: CASSTRDRGLIHGYTF; CDR3 DNA: TGTGCCAGTAGTACACGGGACAGGGGGCTAATCCATGGCTACACCTTC
D gene: TRBD1; clone size: -; J gene: TRBJ1-4; V gene: TRBV7-8; CDR3 protein: CASSLNQGGEKLFF; CDR3 DNA: TGTGCCAGCAGCTTAAACCAGGGGGGTGAAAAACTGTTTTTT
D gene: TRBD1; clone size: -; J gene: TRBJ1-2; V gene: TRBV30; CDR3 protein: CAWTRTGADYGYTF; CDR3 DNA: TGTGCCTGGACTAGGACAGGGGCGGACTATGGCTACACCTTC
D gene: TRBD1; clone size: -; J gene: TRBJ1-2; V gene: TRBV7-8; CDR3 protein: CASSLNRGDGYTF; CDR3 DNA: TGTGCCAGCAGCTTAAACAGGGGGGACGGCTACACCTTC
D gene: TRBD1; clone size: many; J gene: TRBJ2-1; V gene: TRBV7-3; CDR3 protein: CASSSGTGSNEQFF; CDR3 DNA: TGTGCCAGCAGCTCCGGGACAGGGAGCAATGAGCAGTTCTTC
D gene: -; clone size: -; J gene: TRBJ2-1; V gene: TRBV19; CDR3 protein: CASSIAGFNEQFF; CDR3 DNA: TGTGCCAGTAGTATAGCGGGTTTCAATGAGCAGTTCTTC
D gene: TRBD2; clone size: -; J gene: TRBJ2-1; V gene: TRBV7-9; CDR3 protein: CASSHTSGRVSNEQFF; CDR3 DNA: TGTGCCAGCAGCCATACTAGCGGGAGGGTCAGCAATGAGCAGTTCTTC
D gene: TRBD2; clone size: -; J gene: TRBJ2-5; V gene: TRBV2; CDR3 protein: CASSLGKTSEIYQETQYF; CDR3 DNA: TGTGCCAGCAGCCTCGGGAAGACTAGCGAGATTTACCAAGAGACCCAGTACTTC
D gene: -; clone size: few; J gene: TRBJ2-1; V gene: TRBV3-1/TRBV3-2; CDR3 protein: CASSQRGVGSYNEQFF; CDR3 DNA: TGTGCCAGCAGCCAAAGGGGCGTTGGGTCCTACAATGAGCAGTTCTTC
D gene: -; clone size: -; J gene: TRBJ1-5; V gene: TRBV6-6; CDR3 protein: CASSHGQYSNQPQHF; CDR3 DNA: TGTGCCAGCAGCCACGGACAGTATAGCAATCAGCCCCAGCATTTT
D gene: TRBD1; clone size: -; J gene: TRBJ1-1; V gene: TRBV28; CDR3 protein: CASSLFKGATLQAFF; CDR3 DNA: TGTGCCAGCAGTTTATTTAAGGGGGCAACTTTACAAGCTTTCTTT
D gene: -; clone size: once; J gene: TRBJ1-2; V gene: TRBV5-1; CDR3 protein: CASSPNPDRPNYGYTF; CDR3 DNA: TGCGCCAGCAGCCCAAACCCGGACAGACCCAACTATGGCTACACCTTC